Listed here are 10 T cell receptor beta chains from one sample, sequenced in a study of shared T cell receptors in the human thymus. The table came from immunoSEQ multiplex PCR; TCRdb's copy has only in-frame clones and leaves some out. The profile covers 650,000 to 950,000 clones, with roughly 85% appearing a single time and around 0.01% taken by the ten largest. These sequences were also reported in another study, on human thymus T cells.

The sequencing sample was made of thymocytes. The source of these receptors is a girl younger than two with a congenital heart defect.

J is TRBJ2-7 and V is TRBV5-1; perhaps TRBD1 as D (5 bases). The CDR3 consists of 16 residues. Germline CDR1 SGHRS, CDR2 YFSETQ. V lost 7 bases to trimming and J lost 2 bases, with 22 bases between them. The CDR3 sequence: CASAPERQLHTYEQYF. In DNA form, the CDR3 reads TGCGCCAGCGCTCCCGAGCGACAGCTTCACACCTACGAGCAGTACTTC.

This clone was counted a few times. J is TRBJ1-2 and V is TRBV4-2, with D possibly matching TRBD1 (5 bases). This CDR3 has 18 residues. Trimming took off 2 bases at V and 4 bases at J, with 23 bases between the two ends. CDR1 and CDR2 (germline): LGHNA, YNFKEQ. The CDR3: CASSQYQGLGIQGYGYTF. In DNA form, the CDR3 reads TGTGCCAGCAGCCAATACCAGGGACTGGGGATTCAGGGCTATGGCTACACCTTC.

The genes are TRBV5-1 and TRBJ1-6; D is possibly TRBD1 (6 bases). CDR1 is SGHRS, CDR2 YFSETQ, per germline. Trimming stripped 4 bases from V and 4 bases from J, with 12 bases between. The CDR3 is 15 residues long. The CDR3 region is CASSLYRVYNSPLHF. The CDR3 region has the DNA TGCGCCAGCAGCCTTTACAGGGTTTATAATTCACCCCTCCACTTT.

The V gene is TRBV6-1, the J gene TRBJ1-2; 8 bases agree with TRBD1. With V trimmed by 2 bases and J by 2 bases, 7 bases remained unmatched. From germline, CDR1 is MNHNS and CDR2 SASEGT. The length of the CDR3 is 16 residues. The CDR3 DNA reads as TGTGCCAGCAGTGAAATTTACAGGGGGACGAACTATGGCTACACCTTC. Amino acids: CASSEIYRGTNYGYTF.

The chain joins TRBV14 to TRBJ1-1, with 7 bases identical to TRBD1. V was pared by 2 bases and J by 7 bases, with 19 bases of the junction left unmatched. The CDR3 is 18 residues long. Germline CDR1 is SGHDN and CDR2 is FVKESK. This chain's CDR3 is CASSQIRSTRAGGFEAFF. The CDR3 DNA reads TGTGCCAGCAGCCAAATTCGTTCCACCAGGGCAGGGGGTTTTGAAGCTTTCTTT.

The gene calls are TRBV6-5 and TRBJ1-3, with TRBD1 identical over 8 bases. Germline V lookup: CDR1 MNHEY, CDR2 SVGAGI. There are 13 residues in the CDR3. Germline trimming cut 6 bases from V and 8 bases from J; bases unmatched to any gene: 6. CDR3 DNA sequence: TGTGCCAGCAGAGGACAGGGATTGGACACCATATATTTT. Amino acids: CASRGQGLDTIYF.

The gene calls are TRBV6-1 and TRBJ2-5; unclear D gene. The length of the CDR3 is 12 residues. V was cut by 4 bases and J by 2 bases, with 5 bases left in between. CDR1 MNHNS and CDR2 SASEGT come from the germline V gene. The CDR3 loop is CASSAGQETQYF. The CDR3, as DNA: TGTGCCAGCAGTGCAGGTCAAGAGACCCAGTACTTC.

The rearrangement joins TRBV30 to TRBJ2-1; the D gene is possibly TRBD1 (5 bases). V was clipped by 2 bases and J by 0 bases, with 20 bases between them. The CDR3 consists of 18 residues. From germline, CDR1 is GTSNPN and CDR2 SVGIG (reference sequence). The CDR3 DNA reads TGTGCCTGGAGTCGCTTCGGACAAGAAAGGAGCTCCTACAATGAGCAGTTCTTC. It is translated as CAWSRFGQERSSYNEQFF.

V usage is TRBV11-2 and J usage is TRBJ1-3, with 9 bases aligning to TRBD1. Germline assignment: CDR1 SGHAT and CDR2 FQNNGV. The CDR3 consists of 18 residues. Trimming took 3 bases from V and 2 from J; bases not matched to a gene: 11. The CDR3 here is CASSLEEGQGPTGNTIYF. The CDR3 bases are TGTGCCAGCAGCTTGGAGGAGGGACAGGGACCAACTGGAAACACCATATATTTT.

The chain links TRBV28 to TRBJ2-1, with TRBD2 identical over 10 bases. The CDR3 extends over 17 amino acids. Germline CDR1 and CDR2: MDHEN and SYDVKM. Germline trimming cut 2 bases from V and 3 bases from J; bases unmatched to any gene: 7. The chain's CDR3 is CASSLIFGLADYNEQFF. CDR3 DNA sequence: TGTGCCAGCAGTTTAATTTTTGGACTAGCGGACTACAATGAGCAGTTCTTC.